Below are 8 T cell receptor beta chains sequenced from a single sample in a study of T cells after yellow fever vaccination (dated by TCRdb to about 2019). The library was prepared using 5' RACE. The sequencing machine was an Illumina NovaSeq 6000. Using fastp at Q25 and MiXCR, TCRdb reprocessed the public reads and kept productive beta chains. All rows with the same CDR3 protein become a single entry with the most common DNA and genes. The sample includes about 130,000 distinct CDR3 sequences, with roughly 8.2% observed a single time. Together, the top ten hold 40% of the sample. The meaning of the sample's treatment or condition label: live attenuated yellow fever vaccine strain. The source was CD8+ T cells sorted from PBMCs, collected on the day of the yellow fever booster vaccination. These receptor sequences come from a man in his late teens or twenties who received the YFV17D yellow fever vaccine.

This clonotype was counted only a few times. J is TRBJ1-1 and V is TRBV27, with TRBD1 matching 7 bases. Germline V CDR1 and CDR2: MNHEY, SMNVEV (reference sequence). V shed 3 bases and J 7 bases; nucleotides not matched to a gene: 8. This CDR3 has 14 amino acids. CDR3 nucleotides: TGTGCCAGCAGTTTTGTAGGGGGCTTGATTGAAGCTTTCTTT. Translated: CASSFVGGLIEAFF.

This clonotype has only a few counts. The rearrangement uses TRBV21-1 and TRBJ2-3; TRBD2, the D gene given by the table, was not confirmed from the DNA. TRBV21-1 is noted as a pseudogene. The CDR3 contains 14 residues. The CDR3 here is CASRNGRGTDTQYF. The CDR3 DNA follows: TGTGCCAGCAGGAACGGTAGAGGGACAGATACGCAGTATTTT.

In its sample, this clonotype was seen many times. This sequence joins TRBV29-1 and TRBJ2-2; D is unresolved. CDR3 size: 14 residues. V shed 1 base and J shed 3 bases, with 9 bases lying between them. Germline CDR1 reads SQVTM; CDR2 reads ANQGSEA. The CDR3 here is CSVEGTGYTGELFF. The CDR3 DNA reads TGCAGCGTTGAAGGGACGGGTTACACCGGGGAGCTGTTTTTT.

This clonotype was counted at least ten times. The chain uses TRBV20-1 and TRBJ2-2; 7 nucleotides agree with TRBD2. The CDR3 extends over 16 amino acids. V shed 3 bases, J shed 5 bases, and the junction held 12 bases outside the gene matches. Germline CDR1 and CDR2: DFQATT and SNEGSKA (reference sequence). CDR3 region: CSASPLGGSGTGELFF. The CDR3 nucleotides are TGCAGTGCTAGCCCTTTGGGAGGGTCGGGAACCGGGGAGCTGTTTTTT.

In this sample, this clonotype turned up a few times. This chain links TRBV20-1 with TRBJ1-2, with D perhaps matching TRBD1 (6 bases). Between the trimmed V and J ends, which lost 3 bases and 4 bases, there was a span of 27 bases. Germline CDR1 is DFQATT and CDR2 is SNEGSKA (reference sequence). CDR3 length: 18 amino acids. CDR3 in DNA: TGCAGTGCTAGCGGGGTTATGGGGGCCGCTTTGGAGAGCTATGGCTACACCTTC. It specifies CSASGVMGAALESYGYTF.

In its sample, this clonotype was seen many times. The chain couples TRBV27 to TRBJ1-1; tentative D call: TRBD1 (5 bases). CDR1 is MNHEY and CDR2 is SMNVEV in the germline V gene (reference sequence). CDR3 length equals 14 residues. V shed 2 bases and J shed 4 bases, with 11 bases lying between them. For the CDR3, the DNA is TGTGCCAGCAGTTTACTAGGGGCTGTCACTGAAGCTTTCTTT. It is translated as CASSLLGAVTEAFF.

The rearrangement uses TRBV29-1 and TRBJ2-1; 10 bases are a match to TRBD1. V lost 7 bases and J lost 6; bases outside the gene matches: 9. This CDR3 contains 14 residues. Looked up from germline, CDR1 is SQVTM and CDR2 is ANQGSEA. The CDR3 spells CSAPGQGGFNEQFF. The CDR3, as DNA: TGCAGCGCCCCAGGACAGGGGGGGTTCAATGAGCAGTTCTTC.

This clonotype was recorded a few times. This chain joins TRBV7-6 and TRBJ1-1, with D perhaps matching TRBD1 (5 bases). The V end was cut by 5 bases, the J end by 3 bases, with 22 bases between. This CDR3 comprises 17 residues. In germline, CDR1 is SGHVS, CDR2 FNYEAQ. CDR3 nucleotide sequence: TGTGCCAGCAGCACCAACAAGGCCCGGGTAGGGGACACTGAAGCTTTCTTT. It is translated as CASSTNKARVGDTEAFF.